The 3 T cell receptor beta chains below come from one sample, sequenced in a study of T cells in Graves' hyperthyroidism and ophthalmopathy. RNA transcripts gave rise to amplified TCR beta CDR3 regions. The HTBI primer set drove a first-round RT-PCR of the TCR CDR3. TCRdb re-derived calls from the multiplex PCR reads in MiXCR, one entry per CDR3 protein. Of hundreds of thousands of distinct CDR3 sequences in the sample, more than 20% were seen once. Sequencing was done on a sample of blood. The origin of the receptors is a man aged 30 to 39 with Graves' ophthalmopathy.

The chain links TRBV5-5 to TRBJ1-3; D is ambiguous. Per germline, CDR1 SGHKS and CDR2 YYEKEE (reference sequence). The CDR3 covers 12 residues. V shed 7 bases and J shed 0 bases, with 5 bases lying between them. The CDR3, as DNA: TGTGCCAGCTGGCTCTCTGGAAACACCATATATTTT. Its protein product is CASWLSGNTIYF.

This clonotype was detected a few times. The chain has TRBV28 and TRBJ2-7, with 7 bases identical to TRBD1. CDR1 is MDHEN, CDR2 SYDVKM, per germline. The CDR3 has 12 amino acids. V was pared by 3 bases and J by 8 bases, with 4 bases of the junction left unmatched. The CDR3 region is CASSFRGIQQYF. Written as DNA, the CDR3 is TGTGCCAGCAGTTTCAGGGGGATTCAGCAGTACTTC. Variable domain in full (rest from reference TRBV28 and TRBJ2-7): DVKVTQSSRYLVKRTGEKVFLECVQDMDHENMFWYRQDPGLGLRLIYFSYDVKMKEKGDIPEGYSVSREKKERFSLILESASTNQTSMYLCASSFRGIQQYFGPGTRLTVT.

This chain connects TRBV6-4 to TRBJ1-1; D might be TRBD1 (5 bases). The CDR3 totals 14 residues. Per the germline V gene, CDR1 is MRHNA and CDR2 is SNTAGT. V shed 8 bases and J shed 3 bases, with 16 bases lying between them. This CDR3 is CASRYSRGYTEAFF. For the CDR3, the DNA is TGTGCCAGCCGTTACTCGCGGGGGTACACTGAAGCTTTCTTT.